The 19 T cell receptor beta chains listed next were all sequenced from one sample in a study of cytomegalovirus exposure and HLA in healthy donors. The PCR made use of 60 Vbeta and 13 Jbeta primers. Here immunoSEQ multiplex PCR was the method, and the copy in TCRdb shows in-frame clones only, minus some. This repertoire shows roughly 180,000 clones, nearly 80% found once; its top ten account for around 2.6%. The sample comprised PBMCs. The receptors originated from a female donor in good health and CMV-seronegative.

The chain uses TRBV27 and TRBJ1-1, with D perhaps TRBD1 (6 bases). Germline assignment: CDR1 MNHEY and CDR2 SMNVEV (reference sequence). Trimming took 2 bases from V and 6 from J, leaving 13 bases between them. The CDR3 spans 14 residues. The CDR3 coding sequence is TGTGCCAGCAGTTTAAGGGGGTTGCGCGCTGAAGCTTTCTTT. Translating it yields CASSLRGLRAEAFF.

The chain links TRBV11-3 to TRBJ2-2, with 11 bases lining up with TRBD2. V was pared by 7 bases and J by 2 bases, with 6 bases of the junction left unmatched. This CDR3 region has 16 residues. The germline gives CDR1 SGHNT, CDR2 YENEEA. The chain's CDR3 is CASNLAGGTNTGELFF. The CDR3 coding sequence is TGTGCCAGCAACCTAGCGGGGGGCACAAACACCGGGGAGCTGTTTTTT.

This chain links TRBV9 with TRBJ2-3, with TRBD2 as a possible D gene (5 bases). V lost 0 bases and J lost 2, with 19 bases in between. CDR1 is SGDLS, CDR2 YYNGEE, per germline. The CDR3 is 18 residues long. Here the CDR3 reads CASSVAVATPTFTDTQYF. DNA for the CDR3: TGTGCCAGCAGCGTAGCGGTAGCGACCCCAACCTTCACAGATACGCAGTATTTT.

As DNA, the CDR3 is TGTGCCAGCAGCGACCGCAGGGGGCGGCCAGATACGCAGTATTTT. It is translated as CASSDRRGRPDTQYF. The rearrangement uses TRBV5-4 and TRBJ2-3, with 8 bases matching TRBD1. This CDR3 has 15 residues. Germline values: CDR1 SGHNT, CDR2 YYREEE (reference sequence). Trimming at V came to 4 bases and at J to 4 bases, leaving 8 bases not matched to a gene.

This sequence joins TRBV27 and TRBJ2-7; possible D gene TRBD2, 5 bases. The CDR3 contains 15 residues. Trimming pared 1 base from V and 0 bases from J, leaving 10 bases between. Germline values: CDR1 MNHEY, CDR2 SMNVEV (reference sequence). CDR3 protein: CASSLLASSSYEQYF. The CDR3 DNA reads TGTGCCAGCAGTTTATTAGCGTCCAGCTCCTACGAGCAGTACTTC.

J is TRBJ2-1 and V is TRBV27; a weak D match, TRBD2 (6 bases). The CDR3 consists of 14 residues. V lost 2 bases to trimming and J lost 2 bases, with 7 bases between them. CDR1 MNHEY and CDR2 SMNVEV come from the germline V gene (reference sequence). The DNA of the CDR3 is TGTGCCAGCAGTTTAGCGGGGCCCTACAATGAGCAGTTCTTC. Translation: CASSLAGPYNEQFF.

The J gene is TRBJ1-2, the V gene TRBV30; 9 bases are shared with TRBD1. This CDR3 spans 14 amino acids. Germline V gene sequence: CDR1 GTSNPN, CDR2 SVGIG (reference sequence). V trimming: 4 bases; J trimming: 4 bases; junction bases outside the gene matches: 7. CDR3 nucleotides: TGTGCCTGGACCGGGACAGGGATCTTCTATGGCTACACCTTC. This translates into CAWTGTGIFYGYTF.

The rearrangement joins TRBV1 to TRBJ1-1. TRBV1 is deemed a pseudogene. This CDR3 comprises 16 residues. The CDR3 region is CTSSQDLRGGDTEAFF. The CDR3, as DNA: TGCACCAGCAGCCAAGACCTACGGGGAGGAGACACTGAAGCTTTCTTT.

The chain employs TRBV29-1 and TRBJ2-3; TRBD2 matches at 12 bases. Germline loops: CDR1 SQVTM, CDR2 ANQGSEA. With V trimmed by 6 bases and J by 5 bases, 12 bases remained unmatched. The length of the CDR3 is 16 residues. CDR3 region: CSVVTSGRRVRDTQYF. The CDR3 DNA is TGCAGCGTGGTTACTAGCGGGAGGAGAGTTCGAGATACGCAGTATTTT.

The gene calls are TRBV30 and TRBJ1-1; D is perhaps TRBD1 (6 bases). This CDR3 contains 12 residues. The V gene's germline CDR1 is GTSNPN and CDR2 SVGIG (reference sequence). Trimming pared 3 bases from V and 8 bases from J, leaving 13 bases between. The CDR3 DNA is TGTGCCTGGAGCCAAGAGGGGGTCGAAGCTTTCTTT. This translates into CAWSQEGVEAFF.

This clone was seen a handful of times. This chain links TRBV7-6 with TRBJ2-2, with D tentatively TRBD2 (7 bases). Trimming took off 4 bases at V and 6 bases at J, with 12 bases between the two ends. This CDR3 is 14 amino acids long. Germline V lookup: CDR1 SGHVS, CDR2 FNYEAQ. The CDR3 spells CASSSGGAPGELFF. CDR3 nucleotide sequence: TGTGCCAGCAGCTCTGGGGGGGCGCCCGGGGAGCTGTTTTTT.

This clone has more than one count but fewer than ten. The rearrangement joins TRBV5-1 to TRBJ2-5; 8 bases align to TRBD1. The CDR3 covers 15 residues. Germline CDR1 is SGHRS and CDR2 is YFSETQ. The V segment lost 2 bases and the J segment 5 bases; nucleotides outside the gene matches: 8. The CDR3 here is CASSFGQGRRETQYF. The CDR3 coding sequence is TGCGCCAGCAGCTTCGGACAGGGACGGCGCGAGACCCAGTACTTC.

The rearrangement links TRBV5-1 to TRBJ2-3; 10 positions match TRBD2. Germline assignment: CDR1 SGHRS and CDR2 YFSETQ. V dropped 3 bases and J dropped 4; count of bases not matched to a gene: 8. There are 16 residues in the CDR3. The DNA for the CDR3 is TGCGCCAGCAGCTCGGGGGGCAGCGGGGGGGCAGATACGCAGTATTTT. Its translation is CASSSGGSGGADTQYF.

V gene TRBV5-4 combines with J gene TRBJ2-3; 7 nucleotides align to TRBD1. J gave up 0 bases and V 0 bases, and 7 bases lay outside the gene matches. Germline V gives CDR1 SGHNT, CDR2 YYREEE (reference sequence). CDR3 length: 17 residues. In nucleotides, the CDR3 is TGTGCCAGCAGCTTGGCGGGACAGATTGCTAGCACAGATACGCAGTATTTT. Residues: CASSLAGQIASTDTQYF.

CDR3 coding DNA: TGTGCCAGTAACCAACAACAGGGAATTCTGAACACTGAAGCTTTCTTT. It yields the protein CASNQQQGILNTEAFF. The chain is built from TRBV19 and TRBJ1-1; a weak D match, TRBD1 (6 bases). Trimming left V 7 bases short and J 0 bases short, with 18 bases between. This CDR3 has 16 amino acids. Germline CDR1 is LNHDA and CDR2 is SQIVND (reference sequence).

This sequence joins TRBV27 and TRBJ2-7, with TRBD2 as a possible D gene (7 bases). The CDR3 is 16 amino acids. V was pared by 3 bases and J by 5 bases, with 20 bases between. Germline V gives CDR1 MNHEY, CDR2 SMNVEV (reference sequence). CDR3: CASSLGGGGAHHEQYF. In DNA form, the CDR3 reads TGTGCCAGCAGTTTGGGGGGCGGGGGTGCACACCACGAGCAGTACTTC.

The CDR3 region has the DNA TGCGCCAGCAGCATGCCGGGACAGGGGGGCGAGCAGTTCTTC. Translated, it gives CASSMPGQGGEQFF. The genes are TRBV5-1 and TRBJ2-1, with 11 bases matching TRBD1. With 4 bases clipped from V and 10 bases from J, the junction kept 7 bases outside the gene matches. Germline CDR1 SGHRS, CDR2 YFSETQ. CDR3 length equals 14 residues.

This clone was found once. The V gene is TRBV19, the J gene TRBJ2-7, with D maybe TRBD1 (6 bases). The CDR3 sequence is 13 residues long. From germline, CDR1 is LNHDA and CDR2 SQIVND (reference sequence). V gave up 7 bases and J gave up 0 bases, with 10 bases separating them. The CDR3 region is CASKGVGSYEQYF. Here the CDR3 DNA reads TGTGCCAGTAAGGGGGTCGGCTCCTACGAGCAGTACTTC. Full variable domain (missing parts from reference TRBV19 and TRBJ2-7): DGGITQSPKYLFRKEGQNVTLSCEQNLNHDAMYWYRQDPGQGLRLIYYSQIVNDFQKGDIAEGYSVSREKKESFPLTVTSAQKNPTAFYLCASKGVGSYEQYFGPGTRLTVT.

The genes are TRBV7-9 and TRBJ1-1, with 7 nucleotides matching TRBD1. This CDR3 is 15 amino acids long. Germline lookup yields CDR1 SEHNR and CDR2 FQNEAQ (reference sequence). V was pared by 0 bases and J by 4 bases, with 5 bases of the junction left unmatched. The CDR3 DNA reads TGTGCCAGCAGCTTAGCCCGCCAGGGGGGCACTGAAGCTTTCTTT. It codes for CASSLARQGGTEAFF. Drawing the rest from reference TRBV7-9 and TRBJ1-1, the complete variable domain is DTGVSQNPRHKITKRGQNVTFRCDPISEHNRLYWYRQTLGQGPEFLTYFQNEAQLEKSRLLSDRFSAERPKGSFSTLEIQRTEQGDSAMYLCASSLARQGGTEAFFGQGTRLTVV.